This T cell receptor (beta chain) is from a study of chemoradiotherapy in HPV16-positive cancers. Repertoires were sampled repeatedly during chemoradiotherapy. Overall study results and limits: Non-HPV-specific T cells did not expand in tumors during treatment, whereas candidate HPV-specific clones and E7-related motifs did. Only a couple of HPV16-positive patients supplied the functional HPV-specificity definition.

With V trimmed by 5 bases and J by 8 bases, 9 bases remained unmatched. Germline CDR1 reads MDHEN; CDR2 reads SYDVKM. CDR3 size: 15 residues. For this clone: Its antigen is as yet unknown.

Using immunoSEQ multiplex PCR, the repertoire was profiled, and TCRdb retains in-frame clones only, with some absent. The sample yields some 1,500 clones, 83% seen once. V usage is TRBV28 and J usage is TRBJ1-6; TRBD1 matches at 7 bases. The sequence was collected from a human donor with HPV-associated anogenital cancer. The sample here was tumor tissue, taken from a patient who underwent chemoradiotherapy. This CDR3 is CASSLTGVSYSPLHF. CDR3 nucleotides: TGTGCCAGCAGTCTAACAGGGGTATCTTATTCACCCCTCCACTTT.